The rows below give T cell receptor beta chains drawn from one sample of a study of T cells in Graves' hyperthyroidism and ophthalmopathy. TCRdb called the multiplex PCR reads again in MiXCR, with one record for every CDR3 protein. Counted here are about 98,000 distinct CDR3 sequences, roughly 37% occurring once; the ten biggest clones make up 9.5% to 13%. Sequences were obtained from peripheral blood or thyroid tissue (not recorded which). The receptors shown here come from a woman aged 25 to 45 with Graves' hyperthyroidism. Each CDR3 is given with its conserved first and last residue. A D gene is named only where the DNA matches it firmly. A clone size is listed for some rows: how often the clone was seen (once, few, many), or a class if it is expanded.

J gene: TRBJ2-5
V gene: TRBV9
D gene: -
clone size: many
CDR3 length: 15
CDR3 DNA: TGTGCCAGCAGCGTAGCCCCGGGGCCCAGAGAGACCCAGTACTTC
CDR3 protein: CASSVAPGPRETQYF

J gene: TRBJ2-3
V gene: TRBV12-5
D gene: -
clone size: -
CDR3 length: 16
CDR3 DNA: TGTGCTAGTGGCTCCAGTCTGGGACCTAGCACAGATACGCAGTATTTT
CDR3 protein: CASGSSLGPSTDTQYF

J gene: TRBJ2-2
V gene: TRBV7-9
D gene: -
clone size: -
CDR3 length: 19
CDR3 DNA: TGTGCCAGCAGCTTATTCAAGGAGGTGGGACGGACGAGCACCGGGGAGCTGTTTTTT
CDR3 protein: CASSLFKEVGRTSTGELFF

J gene: TRBJ1-1
V gene: TRBV5-1
D gene: -
clone size: many
CDR3 length: 14
CDR3 DNA: TGCGCCAGCGGTAGGACGGGTGTGGGGACTGAAGCTTTCTTT
CDR3 protein: CASGRTGVGTEAFF

J gene: TRBJ2-5
V gene: TRBV7-9
D gene: TRBD1
clone size: many
CDR3 length: 14
CDR3 DNA: TGTGCCAGCAGCTTACGAGGGGGCGTGGAGACCCAGTACTTC
CDR3 protein: CASSLRGGVETQYF

J gene: TRBJ1-6
V gene: TRBV3-1
D gene: -
clone size: many
CDR3 length: 15
CDR3 DNA: TGTGCCAGCAGTCTCGCCCGGGGCTATAATTCACCCCTCCACTTT
CDR3 protein: CASSLARGYNSPLHF

J gene: TRBJ1-5
V gene: TRBV2
D gene: -
clone size: -
CDR3 length: 13
CDR3 DNA: TGTGCCAGCAGTGTCCGGGGAAGTCAGCCCCAGCACTTT
CDR3 protein: CASSVRGSQPQHF

J gene: TRBJ2-7
V gene: TRBV28
D gene: -
clone size: many
CDR3 length: 13
CDR3 DNA: TGTGCCAGCAGCCCCAACCTTAGGGGCCAAGCAAGTTTC
CDR3 protein: CASSPNLRGQASF

J gene: TRBJ2-6
V gene: TRBV2
D gene: TRBD1
clone size: -
CDR3 length: 13
CDR3 DNA: TGTGCCAGCAGGGCAGACAGGGGCAACGTCCTGACTTTC
CDR3 protein: CASRADRGNVLTF

J gene: TRBJ2-7
V gene: TRBV7-2
D gene: TRBD2
clone size: many
CDR3 length: 14
CDR3 DNA: TGTGCCAGCAGCATAGGAGCGGGAGGGTACGAGCAGTACTTC
CDR3 protein: CASSIGAGGYEQYF

J gene: TRBJ1-5
V gene: TRBV7-9
D gene: TRBD1
clone size: -
CDR3 length: 15
CDR3 DNA: TGCGCCAGCGGTGCAGGGACAGGGAAAAATCAGCCCCAGCATTTT
CDR3 protein: CASGAGTGKNQPQHF

J gene: TRBJ2-5
V gene: TRBV10-3
D gene: -
clone size: once
CDR3 length: 11
CDR3 DNA: TGTGCCATCAGGAGAGAAGAGACTCAGTACTTC
CDR3 protein: CAIRREETQYF

J gene: TRBJ2-6
V gene: TRBV12-3/TRBV12-4
D gene: -
clone size: many
CDR3 length: 12
CDR3 DNA: TGTGCCAGCAGTCCGGGGGCCAACGTCCTGACTTTC
CDR3 protein: CASSPGANVLTF

J gene: TRBJ2-5
V gene: TRBV2
D gene: TRBD2
clone size: -
CDR3 length: 15
CDR3 DNA: TGTGCCAGCAGCTTAGAACTAGCGGGCCAAGAGACCCAGTACTTC
CDR3 protein: CASSLELAGQETQYF

J gene: TRBJ2-2
V gene: TRBV28
D gene: -
clone size: many
CDR3 length: 12
CDR3 DNA: TGTGCCAGCAGAGGGTGGACCGGGGAGCTGTTTTTT
CDR3 protein: CASRGWTGELFF

J gene: TRBJ2-7
V gene: TRBV15
D gene: TRBD2
clone size: -
CDR3 length: 16
CDR3 DNA: TGTGCCACCAGCAGTTACGGGACTAGCGCCGGTTACGAGCAGTACTTC
CDR3 protein: CATSSYGTSAGYEQYF

J gene: TRBJ1-1
V gene: TRBV20-1
D gene: -
clone size: -
CDR3 length: 15
CDR3 DNA: TGCAGTGCTTACCCTTCTGGGCTCATGAACACTGGAGCTTTCTTT
CDR3 protein: CSAYPSGLMNTGAFF

J gene: TRBJ1-2
V gene: TRBV24-1
D gene: TRBD1
clone size: -
CDR3 length: 15
CDR3 DNA: TGTGCCACCAGTGCAACGGGACAGACCCTCTATGGCTACACCTTC
CDR3 protein: CATSATGQTLYGYTF

J gene: TRBJ1-2
V gene: TRBV29-1
D gene: TRBD1
clone size: -
CDR3 length: 14
CDR3 DNA: TGCAGCGTGGGACAGGGGACCCTTAACTATGGCTACACCTTC
CDR3 protein: CSVGQGTLNYGYTF

J gene: TRBJ2-2
V gene: TRBV10-3
D gene: -
clone size: many
CDR3 length: 12
CDR3 DNA: TGTGCCATCAGTGACTACACCGGGGAGCTGTTTTTT
CDR3 protein: CAISDYTGELFF

J gene: TRBJ2-3
V gene: TRBV20-1
D gene: -
clone size: -
CDR3 length: 14
CDR3 DNA: TGCAGTGCTATCTACCCGGGGGGCACAGATACGCAGTATTTT
CDR3 protein: CSAIYPGGTDTQYF

J gene: TRBJ2-7
V gene: TRBV7-9
D gene: -
clone size: -
CDR3 length: 15
CDR3 DNA: TGTGCCGGCAGCTCCCCGGGGGACTCCCACTACGAGCAGTACTTC
CDR3 protein: CAGSSPGDSHYEQYF

J gene: TRBJ2-3
V gene: TRBV5-1
D gene: -
clone size: many
CDR3 length: 16
CDR3 DNA: TGCGCCAGCAGCTTTTCGCGTTCTTCTAGCACAGATACGCAGTATTTT
CDR3 protein: CASSFSRSSSTDTQYF

J gene: TRBJ2-5
V gene: TRBV4-2
D gene: -
clone size: -
CDR3 length: 22
CDR3 DNA: TGTGCCAGCAGCCAAGTCAGCGTCGGCGGGCAGCCCCAAATGGGACACCAAGAGACCCAGTACTTC
CDR3 protein: CASSQVSVGGQPQMGHQETQYF

J gene: TRBJ2-5
V gene: TRBV9
D gene: -
clone size: -
CDR3 length: 18
CDR3 DNA: TGTGCCAGCAGCGTAGGAGTAGGACCCGGCGGGACCCAAGAGACCCAGTACTTC
CDR3 protein: CASSVGVGPGGTQETQYF

J gene: TRBJ2-7
V gene: TRBV9
D gene: TRBD1
clone size: many
CDR3 length: 14
CDR3 DNA: TGTGCCAGCAGCGTAGGACAGGGGCGTGGCGAGCAGTACTTC
CDR3 protein: CASSVGQGRGEQYF

J gene: TRBJ1-6
V gene: TRBV7-8
D gene: TRBD1
clone size: -
CDR3 length: 15
CDR3 DNA: TGTGCCAGCAGCTCCTCTCGGACAGGGAATTCACCCCTCCACTTT
CDR3 protein: CASSSSRTGNSPLHF

J gene: TRBJ1-2
V gene: TRBV10-3
D gene: TRBD1
clone size: -
CDR3 length: 13
CDR3 DNA: TGTGCCATCAGAACAGGGGGTATCTATGGCTACACCTTC
CDR3 protein: CAIRTGGIYGYTF

J gene: TRBJ1-2
V gene: TRBV7-3
D gene: -
clone size: many
CDR3 length: 16
CDR3 DNA: TGTGCCAGCAGCTTAAAGCCCAGTATAGCCGGCGGTGGCTACACCTTC
CDR3 protein: CASSLKPSIAGGGYTF

J gene: TRBJ2-2
V gene: TRBV6-5
D gene: TRBD2
clone size: many
CDR3 length: 16
CDR3 DNA: TGTGCCAGCAGTTACAAGGGGACTAGCGTACCCGGGGAGCTGTTTTTT
CDR3 protein: CASSYKGTSVPGELFF

J gene: TRBJ2-7
V gene: TRBV24-1
D gene: TRBD1
clone size: -
CDR3 length: 13
CDR3 DNA: TGTGCCACCATGGTGGACAGGTCCTACGAGCGGTACTTC
CDR3 protein: CATMVDRSYERYF

J gene: TRBJ1-2
V gene: TRBV7-9
D gene: -
clone size: once
CDR3 length: 15
CDR3 DNA: TGTGCCAGCAGCCTAGGGGGACGAGCCTCCTATGGCTACACCTTC
CDR3 protein: CASSLGGRASYGYTF

J gene: TRBJ1-1
V gene: TRBV5-1
D gene: -
clone size: many
CDR3 length: 15
CDR3 DNA: TGCGCCAGCAGCGCCCGGCCAGGGGATCGCACTGAAGCTTTCTTT
CDR3 protein: CASSARPGDRTEAFF

J gene: TRBJ2-2
V gene: TRBV7-9
D gene: TRBD2
clone size: -
CDR3 length: 14
CDR3 DNA: TGTGCCAGCAGCGGGTTAGCGGGCACCGGGGAGCTGTTTTTT
CDR3 protein: CASSGLAGTGELFF

J gene: TRBJ1-5
V gene: TRBV10-3
D gene: -
clone size: -
CDR3 length: 16
CDR3 DNA: TGTGCCATCAGTGAGTCAGGGGGGGCAGCGGGACAGCCCCAGCATTTT
CDR3 protein: CAISESGGAAGQPQHF

J gene: TRBJ1-1
V gene: TRBV10-2
D gene: TRBD1
clone size: many
CDR3 length: 12
CDR3 DNA: TGCGCGATACAGGGGTTGGACACTGAAGCTTTCTTT
CDR3 protein: CAIQGLDTEAFF

J gene: TRBJ2-5
V gene: TRBV28
D gene: -
clone size: once
CDR3 length: 13
CDR3 DNA: TGTGTCAGCAGCCGTCAGGGATGGGAGACCCAGTACTTC
CDR3 protein: CVSSRQGWETQYF

J gene: TRBJ2-7
V gene: TRBV12-3/TRBV12-4
D gene: -
clone size: -
CDR3 length: 15
CDR3 DNA: TGTGCCAGCACCTACGGATCTAGCGTCTCCTACGAGCAGTACTTC
CDR3 protein: CASTYGSSVSYEQYF

J gene: TRBJ2-3
V gene: TRBV13
D gene: -
clone size: -
CDR3 length: 16
CDR3 DNA: TGTGCCAGCAGCTTTAGCCGGGGCCAGGTAGGGGATACGCAGTATTTT
CDR3 protein: CASSFSRGQVGDTQYF

J gene: TRBJ1-3
V gene: TRBV6-1
D gene: -
clone size: -
CDR3 length: 16
CDR3 DNA: TGTGCCAGCAGTGCCTTGCCGGGGGTCTCCGGAAACACCATACATTTT
CDR3 protein: CASSALPGVSGNTIHF

J gene: TRBJ1-1
V gene: TRBV20-1
D gene: -
clone size: -
CDR3 length: 12
CDR3 DNA: TGCAGTGCTGGGGGACAGAACACTGAAGCTTTCTTT
CDR3 protein: CSAGGQNTEAFF

J gene: TRBJ1-2
V gene: TRBV28
D gene: -
clone size: once
CDR3 length: 11
CDR3 DNA: TGTGCCAGCGGGCAGGTGGGGAAAAACACCTTC
CDR3 protein: CASGQVGKNTF

J gene: TRBJ1-2
V gene: TRBV5-1
D gene: -
clone size: many
CDR3 length: 17
CDR3 DNA: TGCGCCAGCAGCACTGCTAGAGGTGATGGGTTTAACTATGGCTACACCTTC
CDR3 protein: CASSTARGDGFNYGYTF

J gene: TRBJ2-5
V gene: TRBV20-1
D gene: -
clone size: many
CDR3 length: 10
CDR3 DNA: TGCAGTGCTACTTTAAAGACCCAGTACTTC
CDR3 protein: CSATLKTQYF

J gene: TRBJ2-5
V gene: TRBV2
D gene: -
clone size: few
CDR3 length: 11
CDR3 DNA: TGTGCCAGCAGTGAACAGGGGACCCAGTACTTC
CDR3 protein: CASSEQGTQYF

J gene: TRBJ2-7
V gene: TRBV11-2
D gene: -
clone size: many
CDR3 length: 18
CDR3 DNA: TGTGCCAGCAGCTTAAGACATCGGGACAGACCCGGAGGGCTCGAGCAGTACTTC
CDR3 protein: CASSLRHRDRPGGLEQYF

J gene: TRBJ1-2
V gene: TRBV12-3/TRBV12-4
D gene: TRBD1
clone size: -
CDR3 length: 14
CDR3 DNA: TGTGCCAGCAGTTTCGCCGGACAGGGCCTCGGCTACACCTTC
CDR3 protein: CASSFAGQGLGYTF

J gene: TRBJ2-3
V gene: TRBV4-2
D gene: -
clone size: many
CDR3 length: 16
CDR3 DNA: TGTGCCAGCAGCCCCAAGACTAGTGTGAGCACAGATACGCAGTATTTT
CDR3 protein: CASSPKTSVSTDTQYF

J gene: TRBJ1-1
V gene: TRBV7-2
D gene: -
clone size: many
CDR3 length: 12
CDR3 DNA: TGTGCCAGCAGCTTACTGGGGACTGAAGCTTTCTTT
CDR3 protein: CASSLLGTEAFF

J gene: TRBJ2-5
V gene: TRBV9
D gene: TRBD1
clone size: -
CDR3 length: 17
CDR3 DNA: TGTGCCAGCAGCGCCCGACAGGGGACCGGGGTGCAAGAGACCCAGTACTTC
CDR3 protein: CASSARQGTGVQETQYF

J gene: TRBJ1-4
V gene: TRBV20-1
D gene: -
clone size: -
CDR3 length: 17
CDR3 DNA: TGCAGTGCTAGAGATTCAGGGAACAGGTTGGATAATGAAAAACTGTTTTTT
CDR3 protein: CSARDSGNRLDNEKLFF

J gene: TRBJ2-7
V gene: TRBV28
D gene: -
clone size: -
CDR3 length: 15
CDR3 DNA: TGTGCCAGCAGTGCGGTTGGGCTTACTAGCTACGAGCAGTACTTC
CDR3 protein: CASSAVGLTSYEQYF